The 28 T cell receptor beta chains listed next were all sequenced from one sample in a study of low-dose radiotherapy and immunotherapy resistance in tumors. Alpha and beta chains were covered, as first-strand cDNA relied on TRAV- and TRBV-specific primers. TCRs were put through about 20 PCR cycles of amplification with Phusion. A constant-region primer and the V-primer adapter served as the primer pair. TCRdb processed the reads anew with MiXCR; each CDR3 protein has one entry. The sample records some 40,000 distinct CDR3 sequences, less than 25% being singletons. The time point here: after trial treatment. The treatment denotes: LDRT plus nivolumab, ipilimumab, low-dose cyclophosphamide and aspirin (RACIN trial). Source: PBMCs, taken after low-dose radiotherapy plus immunotherapy. These receptors came from a female donor with ovarian cancer.

This clonotype was counted many times. This chain's CDR3 is CASSLGTSWNEQFF. The CDR3 DNA is TGTGCCAGCAGTCTCGGGACTAGCTGGAATGAGCAGTTCTTC. The J gene is TRBJ2-1, the V gene TRBV27; 9 positions match TRBD2. CDR1 is MNHEY and CDR2 is SMNVEV in the germline V gene (reference sequence). The CDR3 contains 14 residues. V lost 5 bases, J lost 7 bases, and 6 bases stayed unmatched.

In the case of this clonotype: Given a far larger clone just one base away, this is likely a sequencing read error. This likely comes from a read error, as the CDR3 has no conserved phenylalanine or tryptophan at its end. The genes are TRBV2 and TRBJ1-5; D uncertain. Trimming removed 5 bases at V and 9 bases at J, with 20 bases between. Germline V CDR1 and CDR2: SNHLY, FYNNEI. The CDR3 is 15 amino acids. CDR3 protein: CASSYSITGLGPQHL. The CDR3 bases are TGTGCCAGCAGTTACTCGATAACGGGCCTGGGGCCCCAGCATTTA.

In this sample, this clonotype turned up many times. The chain has TRBV29-1 and TRBJ2-7, with D unresolved. The CDR3 length is 11 residues. Germline-derived CDR1 and CDR2 are SQVTM and ANQGSEA. The V end lost 5 bases, the J end lost 0 bases, and 5 bases lay between the germline ends. The CDR3 reads CSVTNSYEQYF. The CDR3 region has the DNA TGCAGCGTTACTAACTCCTACGAGCAGTACTTC.

Notes on this clonotype: A far larger clone is only one base removed, so a read error is likely. Since the CDR3 does not end with the conserved phenylalanine or tryptophan, this likely comes from a read error. The gene calls are TRBV6-5 and TRBJ1-1; D gene ambiguous. Germline V gene sequence: CDR1 MNHEY, CDR2 SVGAGI. This CDR3 spans 12 amino acids. V was shortened by 10 bases and J by 7 bases, with 16 bases between the two germline ends. The CDR3 nucleotides are TGTGCCACCCAAGGATGGGCCAATGAAGCTTTCTTG. It translates to CATQGWANEAFL.

This clonotype was detected ten times or more. The chain uses TRBV28 and TRBJ2-4; D may match TRBD1 or TRBD2 (5 bases each). CDR3 length equals 13 residues. Trimming took 7 bases from V and 6 from J, leaving 13 bases between them. Germline CDR1 reads MDHEN; CDR2 reads SYDVKM. Written as DNA, the CDR3 is TGTGCCAGCACCCGGGGCAGTGGAAACATTCAGTACTTC. It codes for CASTRGSGNIQYF.

This chain connects TRBV7-8 to TRBJ1-1, with D perhaps TRBD1 (6 bases). The CDR3 is 14 amino acids. V was clipped by 0 bases and J by 1 base, with 6 bases between them. Looked up from germline, CDR1 is SGHVS and CDR2 is FQNEAQ. The CDR3 loop is CASSLAGGNTEAFF. CDR3 nucleotides: TGTGCCAGCAGCTTAGCAGGGGGGAACACTGAAGCTTTCTTT.

This clonotype has a count of ten or more. The V and J genes are TRBV19 and TRBJ1-3, with 8 positions matching TRBD1. In germline, CDR1 is LNHDA, CDR2 SQIVND (reference sequence). The CDR3 covers 15 residues. Trimming took 10 bases from V and 0 from J; bases not matched to a gene: 8. DNA for the CDR3: TGTGCCACCGGGACAGGAACCAGCTCTGGAAACACCATATATTTT. It encodes CATGTGTSSGNTIYF.

This clonotype was detected ten times or more. The chain combines TRBV11-2 with TRBJ2-1, with TRBD2 identical over 10 bases. CDR3 length: 15 residues. CDR1 and CDR2 from the germline V gene are SGHAT and FQNNGV. Trimming took 4 bases from V and 8 from J; bases not matched to a gene: 8. The CDR3 here is CASSYLSGGADEQFF. The DNA for the CDR3 is TGTGCCAGCAGCTACCTCAGCGGGGGGGCGGATGAGCAGTTCTTC.

This clonotype was seen many times. V gene TRBV7-3 combines with J gene TRBJ2-3; D is possibly TRBD2 (6 bases). Trimming removed 1 base at V and 4 bases at J, with 21 bases between. Per the germline V gene, CDR1 is SGHTA and CDR2 is FQGTGA. This CDR3 comprises 18 residues. In nucleotides, the CDR3 is TGTGCCAGCAGCTTAAAATCGTCCGGGACTTTCCGGGCAGATACGCAGTATTTT. Translation gives CASSLKSSGTFRADTQYF. Combining the CDR3 with reference TRBV7-3 and TRBJ2-3 gives the whole variable domain GAGVSQTPSNKVTEKGKYVELRCDPISGHTALYWYRQSLGQGPEFLIYFQGTGAADDSGLPNDRFFAVRPEGSVSTLKIQRTERGDSAVYLCASSLKSSGTFRADTQYFGPGTRLTVL.

The chain employs TRBV10-3 and TRBJ2-6; D unresolved. The CDR3 totals 12 residues. V was clipped by 8 bases and J by 4 bases, with 6 bases between them. Germline V CDR1 and CDR2: ENHRY, SYGVKD. CDR3 amino acids: CAIRAGANVLTF. CDR3 nucleotides: TGTGCCATCCGTGCAGGGGCCAACGTCCTGACTTTC.

This clonotype was observed at least ten times. The gene calls are TRBV5-5 and TRBJ2-7; D may be TRBD2 (5 bases). Germline-derived CDR1 and CDR2 are SGHKS and YYEKEE (reference sequence). CDR3 length: 13 amino acids. The V gene lost 2 bases and the J gene lost 2 bases, with 8 bases spanning the gap. The CDR3 protein is CASSFKLAYEQYF. CDR3 DNA sequence: TGTGCCAGCAGCTTTAAACTAGCCTACGAGCAGTACTTC.

This clonotype appeared many times. The V gene is TRBV27, the J gene TRBJ2-4; D might be TRBD1 (8 bases). CDR1 is MNHEY and CDR2 is SMNVEV in the germline V gene (reference sequence). CDR3 length equals 14 residues. V was shortened by 3 bases and J by 6 bases, with 12 bases between the two germline ends. This CDR3 is CASSLTGEGNIQYF. In DNA form, the CDR3 reads TGTGCCAGCAGTTTGACAGGGGAGGGAAACATTCAGTACTTC.

Notes on this clonotype: A far bigger clonotype differs at one base, so this is likely a read error. The rearrangement joins TRBV20-1 to TRBJ2-7; 7 bases line up with TRBD2. The CDR3 is 15 amino acids. The germline gives CDR1 DFQATT, CDR2 SNEGSKA (reference sequence). Trimming at V came to 2 bases and at J to 7 bases, leaving 14 bases not matched to a gene. This CDR3 reads CSARPSGSSYNEQYF. The DNA of the CDR3 is TGCAGTGCTAGACCTAGCGGAAGCTCCTACAATGAGCAGTACTTC.

This clonotype was recorded at least ten times. V usage is TRBV27 and J usage is TRBJ2-1; 14 bases line up with TRBD2. There are 17 residues in the CDR3. Trimming removed 4 bases from V and 9 bases from J; junction bases left unmatched: 11. CDR1 is MNHEY, CDR2 SMNVEV, per germline (reference sequence). The CDR3 sequence is CASSSLTGTSGSLEQFF. CDR3 nucleotides: TGTGCCAGCAGTTCCCTAACCGGGACTAGCGGGAGTCTTGAGCAGTTCTTC.

This clonotype was seen at least ten times. This chain joins TRBV9 and TRBJ2-2; 10 bases map to TRBD2. The CDR3 loop spans 15 amino acids. Trimming cost V 5 bases and J 7 bases; bases outside gene matches: 8. Germline V gives CDR1 SGDLS, CDR2 YYNGEE. Here the CDR3 DNA reads TGTGCCAGCAGACCAACCAGCGGGGGGGGCGGGGAGCTGTTTTTT. Amino acids: CASRPTSGGGGELFF.

In this sample, this clonotype turned up many times. V and J are TRBV6-5 and TRBJ2-7, with a weak D call TRBD1 (5 bases). CDR1 is MNHEY and CDR2 is SVGAGI in the germline V gene. The CDR3 loop spans 14 amino acids. V dropped 2 bases and J dropped 7 bases, with 15 bases sitting between them. The CDR3 region has the DNA TGTGCCAGCAGTTACCACGGACAAACGGGTGAGCAGTACTTC. This sequence encodes CASSYHGQTGEQYF.

The CDR3 bases are TGTGCCAGTAAGGGGACAGGGGGCACCGGGGAGCTGTTTTTT. Translating gives CASKGTGGTGELFF. The rearrangement links TRBV19 to TRBJ2-2; 11 positions agree with TRBD1. The length of the CDR3 is 14 residues. Looked up from germline, CDR1 is LNHDA and CDR2 is SQIVND (reference sequence). Unmatched junction bases numbered 2, after V lost 7 bases and J lost 4 bases.

This clonotype was seen a few times. The likely explanation is a read error, given a far larger clone one base away. The rearrangement joins TRBV11-2 to TRBJ2-1; 7 bases align to TRBD1. The V gene's germline CDR1 is SGHAT and CDR2 FQNNGV. V gave up 4 bases and J gave up 10 bases; unmatched junction bases: 7. The CDR3 totals 13 residues. This CDR3 reads CASSSGTAYEQFF. The CDR3 DNA reads TGTGCCAGCAGCTCCGGGACAGCCTACGAGCAGTTCTTC.

This clonotype appeared many times. CDR3 nucleotide sequence: TGTGCCAGCAGCTTAGGTCAGGGGTCCGGAGAGACCCAGTACTTC. Amino acids: CASSLGQGSGETQYF. The chain is built from TRBV7-2 and TRBJ2-5; TRBD1 is a possible D gene (6 bases). Trimming shortened V by 1 base and J by 4 bases, and 13 bases separated the two germline ends. The germline V gene has CDR1 SGHTA and CDR2 FQGNSA. The CDR3 spans 15 residues.

This clonotype was recorded many times. The gene calls are TRBV3-1 and TRBJ1-1; TRBD1 matches at 7 bases. The V segment lost 8 bases and the J segment 0 bases; nucleotides outside the gene matches: 6. The CDR3 totals 14 residues. Germline loops: CDR1 LGHDT, CDR2 YNNKEL (reference sequence). CDR3 sequence: CASLEGQMNTEAFF. The DNA for the CDR3 is TGTGCCAGCCTCGAGGGACAGATGAACACTGAAGCTTTCTTT.

This clonotype was seen many times. The chain couples TRBV2 to TRBJ2-5; D may match TRBD1 or TRBD2 (5 bases each). This CDR3 has 14 residues. Trimming pared 4 bases from V and 2 bases from J, leaving 11 bases between. Germline-derived CDR1 and CDR2 are SNHLY and FYNNEI. CDR3 sequence (DNA): TGTGCCAGCAGTGGATGGGACCGGCAAGAGACCCAGTACTTC. This encodes CASSGWDRQETQYF.

This clonotype has a count of ten or more. A junction boundary mismatches the germline segment, possibly from a read error. The V call is TRBV5-6, the J call TRBJ2-6, with D unclear. The CDR3 is made up of 13 amino acids. The germline V gene has CDR1 SGHDT and CDR2 YYEEEE. DNA of the CDR3: TGTGCCAGCGGTTTCTCTGGAGCCAACGTCCTGACTTTC. Translating it yields CASGFSGANVLTF.

In its sample, this clonotype was seen many times. V and J are TRBV20-1 and TRBJ2-1, with D possibly TRBD1 on 8 matching bases. Germline CDR1 DFQATT, CDR2 SNEGSKA (reference sequence). V lost 6 bases and J lost 0, with 15 bases in between. The CDR3 is 15 residues long. CDR3 loop: CSAETGEGSYNEQFF. CDR3 bases: TGCAGTGCGGAGACAGGGGAGGGCTCCTACAATGAGCAGTTCTTC.

This clonotype was seen ten or more times. The genes are TRBV6-2 or TRBV6-3 and TRBJ2-5; 11 bases fit TRBD1. After removal of 5 bases from V and 4 bases from J, the junction contained 12 bases not matched to a gene. Germline lookup yields CDR1 MNHEY and CDR2 SVGEGT. The CDR3 runs to 17 residues. The CDR3 is CASSAAFGQGAGETQYF. The DNA for the CDR3 is TGTGCCAGCAGTGCTGCCTTCGGACAGGGGGCGGGAGAGACCCAGTACTTC.

This clonotype was counted ten times or more. The chain combines TRBV7-9 with TRBJ2-6, with D perhaps matching TRBD1 or TRBD2 (5 bases each). The CDR3 totals 18 residues. Between the trimmed V and J ends, which lost 8 bases and 0 bases, there was a span of 20 bases. Germline values: CDR1 SEHNR, CDR2 FQNEAQ (reference sequence). The CDR3 loop reads CASATGAAQSSGANVLTF. CDR3 DNA: TGTGCCAGCGCGACCGGGGCAGCCCAGAGCTCTGGGGCCAACGTCCTGACTTTC.

The genes are TRBV2 and TRBJ2-1; the D gene could be TRBD1 or TRBD2 (7 bases each). This CDR3 comprises 15 residues. The germline V gene encodes CDR1 SNHLY and CDR2 FYNNEI. The ends were cut back, 8 bases at V and 9 bases at J, with 23 bases in the middle. Written as DNA, the CDR3 is TGTGCCAGCTTAAGCGGGACAGCCCTTATTGGTGAGCAGTTCTTC. It encodes CASLSGTALIGEQFF.

This clonotype is classed as medium-sized (0.01 to 0.1%). The chain joins TRBV6-6 to TRBJ2-1; 8 positions match TRBD2. In germline, CDR1 is MNHNY, CDR2 SVGAGI (reference sequence). V trimming: 2 bases; J trimming: 4 bases; junction bases outside the gene matches: 7. This CDR3 contains 16 residues. CDR3 region: CASSYPEKRGYNEQFF. As DNA, the CDR3 is TGTGCCAGCAGTTACCCTGAGAAGCGGGGGTACAATGAGCAGTTCTTC.

A word on this clonotype: A read error may produce the germline difference seen at one junction end. The V gene is TRBV28, the J gene TRBJ1-5, with no clear D. Germline V gene sequence: CDR1 MDHEN, CDR2 SYDVKM. The CDR3 is 13 amino acids. Here the CDR3 DNA reads TGTGCCAGCAATAGAGAGGGCAACCAGCCCCAGCATTTT. Translating it yields CASNREGNQPQHF.